The 32 T cell receptor beta chains given below trace back to one sample, sequenced in a study of cytotoxic CD8 clonotypes in ibrutinib-treated CLL. Measured with immunoSEQ multiplex PCR; TCRdb has only the in-frame clones, and not every one. The sample consists of about 300,000 clones, about 61% of them appearing once. This specimen consisted of PBMCs, obtained after 36 months of ibrutinib treatment. These receptors were collected from a human donor with chronic lymphocytic leukemia.

Only one count was recorded for this clone. The rearrangement joins TRBV29-1 to TRBJ2-7, with TRBD1 as a possible D gene (5 bases). V was shortened by 6 bases and J by 3 bases, with 18 bases between the two germline ends. There are 14 residues in the CDR3. CDR1 and CDR2 from the germline V gene are SQVTM and ANQGSEA. The CDR3 loop reads CSVGSGIGDYEQYF. The CDR3, as DNA: TGCAGCGTGGGGTCAGGGATTGGGGACTACGAGCAGTACTTC.

The rearrangement uses TRBV2 and TRBJ2-5; TRBD1 or TRBD2 may be the D gene (5 bases each). CDR1 is SNHLY and CDR2 is FYNNEI in the germline V gene. Trimming shortened V by 6 bases and J by 7 bases, and 21 bases separated the two germline ends. This CDR3 is 15 amino acids long. The CDR3 DNA is TGTGCCAGCAGCGCCGGGACCACCTTCGTTGGGACCCAGTACTTC. This translates into CASSAGTTFVGTQYF.

This clone has just a few counts. The chain uses TRBV28 and TRBJ2-7, with 7 nucleotides matching TRBD1. The ends lost 3 bases at V and 0 bases at J; junction bases unmatched: 2. From germline, CDR1 is MDHEN and CDR2 SYDVKM. The CDR3 totals 14 residues. Here the CDR3 reads CASSLGQSSYEQYF. The CDR3 nucleotides read TGTGCCAGCAGTTTGGGACAGAGCTCCTACGAGCAGTACTTC.

J is TRBJ2-5 and V is TRBV7-6, with 11 bases lining up with TRBD2. The CDR3 is made up of 18 amino acids. V lost 9 bases to trimming and J lost 4 bases; unmatched junction nucleotides: 19. The V gene's germline CDR1 is SGHVS and CDR2 FNYEAQ. The DNA of the CDR3 is TGTGCCAGGGGCCCCCGAGAAGGTACTAGCGGGAGAGGAGAGACCCAGTACTTC. Its translation: CARGPREGTSGRGETQYF.

The CDR3 sequence is CASSTPVGTRSYEQYF. The CDR3 DNA sequence: TGTGCCAGCAGCACTCCGGTGGGGACTCGCTCCTACGAGCAGTACTTC. The chain has TRBV7-9 and TRBJ2-7; weak D call: TRBD2 (6 bases). This CDR3 contains 16 residues. The germline V and J ends were trimmed by 5 bases and 0 bases, with 17 bases remaining between them. The germline V gene has CDR1 SEHNR and CDR2 FQNEAQ (reference sequence).

The chain joins TRBV20-1 to TRBJ2-1; D not resolved. This CDR3 is built from 10 residues. Trimming shortened V by 6 bases and J by 7 bases, and 7 bases separated the two germline ends. Germline lookup yields CDR1 DFQATT and CDR2 SNEGSKA (reference sequence). The CDR3 region has the DNA TGCAGTGCCCTAGGGAATGAGCAGTTCTTC. Its protein is CSALGNEQFF.

V usage is TRBV7-2 and J usage is TRBJ2-3, with TRBD2 as a possible D gene (6 bases). The CDR3 consists of 15 residues. The V gene lost 3 bases and the J gene lost 3 bases, with 13 bases spanning the gap. Germline loops: CDR1 SGHTA, CDR2 FQGNSA. The CDR3 region is CASSFAGSRTDTQYF. The DNA of the CDR3 is TGTGCCAGCAGCTTCGCCGGGAGTAGGACAGATACGCAGTATTTT.

This rearrangement joins TRBV7-3 to TRBJ2-3; D gene unclear. The CDR3 is made up of 14 amino acids. Trimming cost V 0 bases and J 6 bases, with 10 bases left between them. The V gene's germline CDR1 is SGHTA and CDR2 FQGTGA. CDR3 protein: CASSLTGMSDTQYF. Written as DNA, the CDR3 is TGTGCCAGCAGCTTAACAGGGATGTCGGATACGCAGTATTTT.

There are a few counts of this clone. The CDR3: CASRLGPGGTEAFF. The DNA of the CDR3 is TGCGCCAGCCGTCTTGGGCCTGGCGGAACTGAAGCTTTCTTT. This chain uses TRBV4-1 with TRBJ1-1; D uncertain. This CDR3 has 14 residues. Germline lookup yields CDR1 MGHRA and CDR2 YSYEKL. Trimming cost V 8 bases and J 5 bases, with 18 bases left between them.

The table lists this clone with a count of one. The chain couples TRBV5-6 to TRBJ1-2; D gene unclear. The CDR3 extends over 13 amino acids. V was clipped by 3 bases and J by 5 bases, with 11 bases between them. From germline, CDR1 is SGHDT and CDR2 YYEEEE. CDR3: CASSSAEGYGYTF. Written as DNA, the CDR3 is TGTGCCAGCAGCTCAGCAGAGGGTTATGGCTACACCTTC.

This clone was detected a few times. The chain uses TRBV19 and TRBJ2-7; 9 nucleotides line up with TRBD2. With V trimmed by 5 bases and J by 2 bases, 7 bases remained unmatched. Germline V gene data show CDR1 as LNHDA and CDR2 as SQIVND (reference sequence). This CDR3 spans 15 amino acids. The CDR3 reads CASSPGLAGTYEQYF. CDR3 in DNA: TGTGCCAGTAGTCCCGGGCTAGCGGGGACCTACGAGCAGTACTTC.

The rearrangement uses TRBV6-6 and TRBJ1-1; TRBD1 aligns across 7 bases. CDR1 MNHNY and CDR2 SVGAGI come from the germline V gene (reference sequence). Germline trimming cut 6 bases from V and 9 bases from J; bases unmatched to any gene: 7. The CDR3 is made up of 12 amino acids. The DNA of the CDR3 is TGTGCCAGCAGGGCCAACAGGGGACAAGCTTTCTTT. It encodes CASRANRGQAFF.

The chain carries TRBV19 and TRBJ1-2; weak D call: TRBD1 (6 bases). Looked up from germline, CDR1 is LNHDA and CDR2 is SQIVND (reference sequence). V was pared by 3 bases and J by 5 bases, with 16 bases between. The CDR3 consists of 15 residues. The CDR3 is CASSIEVGGTYGYTF. The CDR3 DNA reads TGTGCCAGTAGTATCGAAGTAGGGGGGACTTATGGCTACACCTTC.

The chain has TRBV27 and TRBJ2-1; 7 bases fit TRBD2. The V gene end was trimmed by 2 bases and the J gene end by 6 bases; junction bases not matched to a gene: 4. CDR1 and CDR2 from the germline V gene are MNHEY and SMNVEV (reference sequence). The CDR3 loop spans 14 amino acids. Written as DNA, the CDR3 is TGTGCCAGCAGTTTACGTAGCGGGTTCAATGAGCAGTTCTTC. Amino acid sequence: CASSLRSGFNEQFF.

This clone has a handful of counts. V usage is TRBV11-1 and J usage is TRBJ2-7, with TRBD1 identical over 10 bases. V lost 3 bases and J lost 5; bases outside the gene matches: 4. Germline loops: CDR1 SGHAT, CDR2 FQDESV (reference sequence). The CDR3 is 14 residues long. The CDR3 reads CASSFRTGGNEQYF. CDR3 coding DNA: TGTGCCAGCAGCTTTAGGACAGGGGGAAACGAGCAGTACTTC.

V gene TRBV9 combines with J gene TRBJ2-1; D unclear. Germline CDR1 is SGDLS and CDR2 is YYNGEE. The CDR3 spans 15 residues. Trimming took off 0 bases at V and 0 bases at J, with 7 bases between the two ends. The CDR3 protein is CASSVADGSYNEQFF. The CDR3 nucleotides are TGTGCCAGCAGCGTAGCAGACGGCTCCTACAATGAGCAGTTCTTC.

The table lists this clone with a few counts. V gene TRBV15 combines with J gene TRBJ1-2, with 8 nucleotides matching TRBD1. The CDR3 extends over 13 amino acids. Germline loops: CDR1 LNHNV, CDR2 YYDKDF (reference sequence). V shed 8 bases, J shed 8 bases, and the junction held 10 bases outside the gene matches. Here the CDR3 reads CATGGDRRGGYTF. In nucleotides, the CDR3 is TGTGCCACCGGAGGGGACAGGCGGGGAGGCTACACCTTC.

The V and J genes are TRBV25-1 and TRBJ2-7; D not resolved. This CDR3 is built from 13 residues. Germline CDR1 and CDR2: MGHDK and SYGVNS. Trimming removed 3 bases at V and 2 bases at J, with 8 bases between. This CDR3 reads CASSEYGAYEQYF. CDR3 DNA sequence: TGTGCCAGCAGTGAGTACGGAGCCTACGAGCAGTACTTC.

The chain combines TRBV7-2 with TRBJ2-1, with D tentatively TRBD1 or TRBD2 (7 bases each). V lost 4 bases, J lost 3 bases, and 19 bases lay in between. Germline V gene data show CDR1 as SGHTA and CDR2 as FQGNSA. The CDR3 has 17 residues. The CDR3 here is CASSSRRQGLIYNEQFF. CDR3 DNA sequence: TGTGCCAGCAGCTCTAGACGACAGGGACTAATCTACAATGAGCAGTTCTTC.

This rearrangement joins TRBV5-1 to TRBJ2-7; 9 positions agree with TRBD1. The V gene's germline CDR1 is SGHRS and CDR2 YFSETQ. V was clipped by 3 bases and J by 0 bases; unmatched bases: 4. The CDR3 is made up of 15 amino acids. The CDR3 region is CASSWSTGGSYEQYF. CDR3 bases: TGCGCCAGCAGCTGGTCGACAGGGGGCTCCTACGAGCAGTACTTC.

The chain employs TRBV5-1 and TRBJ2-5; 8 bases agree with TRBD1. Looked up from germline, CDR1 is SGHRS and CDR2 is YFSETQ. CDR3 length equals 16 residues. With 2 bases clipped from V and 2 bases from J, the junction kept 8 bases outside the gene matches. In DNA form, the CDR3 reads TGCGCCAGCAGCTTTCCGACAGGGGCCAAACAAGAGACCCAGTACTTC. Translation gives CASSFPTGAKQETQYF.

The chain joins TRBV4-1 to TRBJ2-7, with 8 bases identical to TRBD1. The CDR3 has 16 residues. J gave up 4 bases and V 0 bases, and 8 bases lay outside the gene matches. Germline V lookup: CDR1 MGHRA, CDR2 YSYEKL. The DNA of the CDR3 is TGCGCCAGCAGCCAAGAAGGGACAGGCCGAAAGTACGAGCAGTACTTC. It encodes CASSQEGTGRKYEQYF.

This clone occurred a few times. This chain links TRBV6-6 with TRBJ2-3; a possible D gene is TRBD1 (7 bases). Germline CDR1 MNHNY, CDR2 SVGAGI (reference sequence). Trimming left V 0 bases short and J 3 bases short, with 13 bases between. The CDR3 spans 16 residues. The CDR3 sequence is CASSYSRAGGTDTQYF. In nucleotides, the CDR3 is TGTGCCAGCAGTTACTCTAGGGCAGGGGGGACAGATACGCAGTATTTT.

The chain has TRBV15 and TRBJ2-5; TRBD2 might be the D (6 bases). Germline CDR1 reads LNHNV; CDR2 reads YYDKDF (reference sequence). This CDR3 has 15 residues. The V and J ends lost 5 bases and 5 bases respectively, with 18 bases between them. The chain's CDR3 is CATSPLGGDGETQYF. The CDR3 region has the DNA TGTGCCACCAGCCCCCTGGGGGGAGACGGGGAGACCCAGTACTTC.

This clone was detected a few times. Additional DNA sequences in this sample encode the identical CDR3. The chain employs TRBV15 and TRBJ1-2; 9 nucleotides line up with TRBD1. Trimming removed 3 bases from V and 5 bases from J; junction bases left unmatched: 1. The germline V gene encodes CDR1 LNHNV and CDR2 YYDKDF (reference sequence). The CDR3 length is 13 residues. The CDR3: CATSSDRGYGYTF. The CDR3 region has the DNA TGTGCCACCAGCAGCGACAGGGGGTATGGCTACACCTTC.

The V and J genes are TRBV2 and TRBJ1-1, with no clear D. This CDR3 has 12 amino acids. The V end was cut by 6 bases, the J end by 4 bases, with 9 bases between. CDR1 SNHLY and CDR2 FYNNEI come from the germline V gene. The CDR3 DNA sequence: TGTGCCAGCAGAGATGCGGGCACTGAAGCTTTCTTT. Its protein is CASRDAGTEAFF.

The V call is TRBV6-5, the J call TRBJ1-2; D is unclear. This CDR3 contains 14 residues. Germline CDR1 and CDR2: MNHEY and SVGAGI. V lost 2 bases to trimming and J lost 11 bases, with 18 bases between them. Here the CDR3 reads CASSYVYSPTAYTF. The CDR3 DNA sequence: TGTGCCAGCAGTTACGTATACTCCCCGACGGCTTACACCTTC.

The J gene is TRBJ1-2, the V gene TRBV10-3, with a tentative D call TRBD1 (5 bases). CDR1 and CDR2 from the germline V gene are ENHRY and SYGVKD. The V gene lost 2 bases and the J gene lost 2 bases, with 9 bases spanning the gap. The CDR3 length is 14 residues. CDR3 loop: CAISEEGRNYGYTF. In DNA, the CDR3 is TGTGCCATCAGTGAGGAGGGGCGAAACTATGGCTACACCTTC.

This clone was seen just once. This sequence joins TRBV5-1 and TRBJ2-7, with 14 bases matching TRBD2. The V gene's germline CDR1 is SGHRS and CDR2 YFSETQ. V was pared by 4 bases and J by 0 bases, with 6 bases of the junction left unmatched. This CDR3 has 17 amino acids. CDR3 nucleotides: TGCGCCAGCAGCCCGGGGACTAGCGGGAGTTTCTCCTACGAGCAGTACTTC. This gives the protein CASSPGTSGSFSYEQYF.

The gene calls are TRBV5-1 and TRBJ2-7; no clear D. CDR3 length: 13 residues. Trimming removed 4 bases at V and 4 bases at J, with 12 bases between. Germline V gene data show CDR1 as SGHRS and CDR2 as YFSETQ. Written as DNA, the CDR3 is TGCGCCAGCAGCCTCCGACTTACGTACGAGCAGTACTTC. Amino acid sequence: CASSLRLTYEQYF.

The chain has TRBV5-1 and TRBJ2-5; 7 nucleotides line up with TRBD2. The CDR3 is 17 amino acids. Germline CDR1 is SGHRS and CDR2 is YFSETQ. V was clipped by 3 bases and J by 1 base; unmatched bases: 12. CDR3 coding DNA: TGCGCCAGCAGCTCCAGGCCGTGGCCTAGCGGCCAAGAGACCCAGTACTTC. Protein: CASSSRPWPSGQETQYF.

The chain has TRBV18 and TRBJ2-7; perhaps TRBD1 as D (6 bases). The CDR3 is 14 amino acids. Trimming removed 3 bases at V and 3 bases at J, with 12 bases between. Germline CDR1 is KGHSH and CDR2 is LQKENI. The CDR3 DNA reads as TGTGCCAGCTCACCTCTTACAGGGAACTACGAGCAGTACTTC. The encoded protein is CASSPLTGNYEQYF. The full variable domain, in which reference TRBV18 and TRBJ2-7 provide the parts outside the CDR3, is NAGVMQNPRHLVRRRGQEARLRCSPMKGHSHVYWYRQLPEEGLKFMVYLQKENIIDESGMPKERFSAEFPKEGPSILRIQQVVRGDSAAYFCASSPLTGNYEQYFGPGTRLTVT.